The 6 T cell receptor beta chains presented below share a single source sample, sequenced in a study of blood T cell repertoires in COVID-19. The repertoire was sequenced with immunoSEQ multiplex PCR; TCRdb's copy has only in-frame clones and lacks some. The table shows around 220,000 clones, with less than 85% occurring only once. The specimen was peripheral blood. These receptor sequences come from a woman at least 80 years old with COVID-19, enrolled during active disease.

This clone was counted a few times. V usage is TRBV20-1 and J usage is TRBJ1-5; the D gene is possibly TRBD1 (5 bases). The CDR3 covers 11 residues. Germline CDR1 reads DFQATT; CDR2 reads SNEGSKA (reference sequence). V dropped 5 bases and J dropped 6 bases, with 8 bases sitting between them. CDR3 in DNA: TGCAGTGCTGTCGACAGTCAGCCCCAGCATTTT. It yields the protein CSAVDSQPQHF.

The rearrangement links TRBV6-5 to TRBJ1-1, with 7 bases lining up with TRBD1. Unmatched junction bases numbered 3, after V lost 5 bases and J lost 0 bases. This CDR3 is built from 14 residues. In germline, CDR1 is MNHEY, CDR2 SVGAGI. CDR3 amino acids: CASSRQGMNTEAFF. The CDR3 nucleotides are TGTGCCAGCAGTAGACAGGGCATGAACACTGAAGCTTTCTTT.

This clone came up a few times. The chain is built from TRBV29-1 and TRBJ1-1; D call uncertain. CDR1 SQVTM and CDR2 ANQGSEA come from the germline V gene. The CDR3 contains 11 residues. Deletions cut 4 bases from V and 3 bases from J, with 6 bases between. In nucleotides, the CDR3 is TGCAGCGTTGTAGTGGACACTGAAGCTTTCTTT. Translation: CSVVVDTEAFF.

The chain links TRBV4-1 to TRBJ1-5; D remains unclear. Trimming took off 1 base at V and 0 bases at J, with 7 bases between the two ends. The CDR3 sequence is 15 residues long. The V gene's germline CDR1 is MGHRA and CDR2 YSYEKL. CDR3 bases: TGCGCCAGCAGCCAAGCGGGAGTTAGCAATCAGCCCCAGCATTTT. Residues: CASSQAGVSNQPQHF.

DNA for the CDR3: TGTGCCAGCAGCCGGGTCGGGAGCTCCTCCTACGAGCAGTACTTC. The encoded protein is CASSRVGSSSYEQYF. The gene calls are TRBV7-8 and TRBJ2-7; D possibly corresponds to TRBD2 (6 bases). Trimming took off 5 bases at V and 0 bases at J, with 14 bases between the two ends. The CDR3 is 15 amino acids. The germline gives CDR1 SGHVS, CDR2 FQNEAQ.

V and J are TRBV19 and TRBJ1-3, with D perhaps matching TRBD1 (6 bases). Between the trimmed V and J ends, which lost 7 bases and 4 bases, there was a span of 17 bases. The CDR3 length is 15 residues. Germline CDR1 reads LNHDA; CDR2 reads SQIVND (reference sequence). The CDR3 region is CASTVQGVLGNTIYF. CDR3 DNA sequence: TGTGCCAGTACGGTACAGGGAGTACTCGGAAACACCATATATTTT.